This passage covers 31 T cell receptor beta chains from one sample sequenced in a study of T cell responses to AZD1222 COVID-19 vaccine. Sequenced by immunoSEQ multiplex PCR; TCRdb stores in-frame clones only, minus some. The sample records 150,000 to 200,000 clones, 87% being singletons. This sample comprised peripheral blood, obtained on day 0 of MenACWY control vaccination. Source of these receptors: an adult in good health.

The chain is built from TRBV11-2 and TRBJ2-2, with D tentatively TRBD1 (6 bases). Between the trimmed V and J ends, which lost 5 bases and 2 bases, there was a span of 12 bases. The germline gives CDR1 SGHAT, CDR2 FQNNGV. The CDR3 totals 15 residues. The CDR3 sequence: CASSPRTENTGELFF. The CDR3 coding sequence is TGTGCCAGCAGCCCTAGGACAGAAAACACCGGGGAGCTGTTTTTT.

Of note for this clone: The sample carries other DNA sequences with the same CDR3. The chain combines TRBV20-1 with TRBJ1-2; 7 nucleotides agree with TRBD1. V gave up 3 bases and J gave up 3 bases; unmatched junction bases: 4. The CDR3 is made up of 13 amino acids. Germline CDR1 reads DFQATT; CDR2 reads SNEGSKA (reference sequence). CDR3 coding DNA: TGCAGTGCTAGTAATCAGGGGGACTATGGCTACACCTTC. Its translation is CSASNQGDYGYTF.

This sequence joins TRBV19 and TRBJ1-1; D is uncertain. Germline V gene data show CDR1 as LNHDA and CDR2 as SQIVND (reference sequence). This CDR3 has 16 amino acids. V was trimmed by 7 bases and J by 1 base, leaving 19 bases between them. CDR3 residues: CASKTRSGAGNTEAFF. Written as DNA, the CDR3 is TGTGCCAGTAAAACCCGATCCGGCGCCGGGAACACTGAAGCTTTCTTT.

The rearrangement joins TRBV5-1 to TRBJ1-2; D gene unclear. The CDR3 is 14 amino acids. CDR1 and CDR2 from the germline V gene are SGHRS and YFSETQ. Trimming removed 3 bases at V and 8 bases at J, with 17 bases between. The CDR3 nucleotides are TGCGCCAGCAGCTACATAGACCGCGCTGGAGGCTACACCTTC. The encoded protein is CASSYIDRAGGYTF.

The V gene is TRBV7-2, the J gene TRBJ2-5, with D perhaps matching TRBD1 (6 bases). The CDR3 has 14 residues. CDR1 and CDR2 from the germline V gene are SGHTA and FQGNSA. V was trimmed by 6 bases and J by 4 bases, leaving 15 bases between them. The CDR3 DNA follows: TGTGCCAGCAGGCGCGGATTCAGGGGAGAGACCCAGTACTTC. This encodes CASRRGFRGETQYF.

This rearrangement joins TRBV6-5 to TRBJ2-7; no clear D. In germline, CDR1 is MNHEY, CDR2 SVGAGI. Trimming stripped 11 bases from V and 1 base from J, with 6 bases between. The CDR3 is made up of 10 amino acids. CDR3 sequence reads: CASRSYEQYF. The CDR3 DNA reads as TGTGCCTCTCGGTCCTACGAGCAGTACTTC.

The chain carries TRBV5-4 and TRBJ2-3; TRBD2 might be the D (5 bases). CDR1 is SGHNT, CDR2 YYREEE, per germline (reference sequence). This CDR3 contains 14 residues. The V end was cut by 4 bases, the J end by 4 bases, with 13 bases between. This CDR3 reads CASSLDYASDTQYF. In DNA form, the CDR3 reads TGTGCCAGCAGCCTCGACTACGCGTCAGATACGCAGTATTTT. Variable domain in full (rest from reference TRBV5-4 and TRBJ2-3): ETGVTQSPTHLIKTRGQQVTLRCSSQSGHNTVSWYQQALGQGPQFIFQYYREEENGRGNFPPRFSGLQFPNYSSELNVNALELDDSALYLCASSLDYASDTQYFGPGTRLTVL.

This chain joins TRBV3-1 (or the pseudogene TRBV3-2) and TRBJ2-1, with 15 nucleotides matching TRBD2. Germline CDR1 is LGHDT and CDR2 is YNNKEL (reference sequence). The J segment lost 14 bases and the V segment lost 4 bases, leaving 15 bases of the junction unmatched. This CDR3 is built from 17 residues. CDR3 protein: CASSLRGLAGGPPRKFF. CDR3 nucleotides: TGTGCCAGCAGCCTCCGAGGACTAGCGGGGGGGCCCCCCCGTAAGTTCTTC.

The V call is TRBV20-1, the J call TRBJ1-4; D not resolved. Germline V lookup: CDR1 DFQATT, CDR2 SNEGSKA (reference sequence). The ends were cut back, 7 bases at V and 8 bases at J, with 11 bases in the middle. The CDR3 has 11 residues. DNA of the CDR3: TGCAGTGTCGCAGGACTCGAAAAACTGTTTTTT. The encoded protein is CSVAGLEKLFF.

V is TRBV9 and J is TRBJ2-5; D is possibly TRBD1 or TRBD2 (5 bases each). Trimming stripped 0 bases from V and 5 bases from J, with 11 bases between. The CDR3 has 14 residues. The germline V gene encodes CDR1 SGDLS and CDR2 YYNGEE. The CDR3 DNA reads TGTGCCAGCAGCGTAGCTGGGGGAGCTGAGACCCAGTACTTC. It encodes CASSVAGGAETQYF.

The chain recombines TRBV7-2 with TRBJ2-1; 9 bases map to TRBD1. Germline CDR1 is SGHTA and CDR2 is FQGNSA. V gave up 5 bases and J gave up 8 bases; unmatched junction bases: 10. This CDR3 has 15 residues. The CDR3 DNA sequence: TGTGCCAGCAGCACACGAAGGACAGGGGTCGATGAGCAGTTCTTC. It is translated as CASSTRRTGVDEQFF.

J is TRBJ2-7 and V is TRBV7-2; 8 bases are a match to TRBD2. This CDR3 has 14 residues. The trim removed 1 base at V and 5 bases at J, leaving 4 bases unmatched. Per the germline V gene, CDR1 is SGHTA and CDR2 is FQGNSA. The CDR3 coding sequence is TGTGCCAGCAGCTTAGAGAGCGGGGGCCACGAGCAGTACTTC. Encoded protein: CASSLESGGHEQYF.

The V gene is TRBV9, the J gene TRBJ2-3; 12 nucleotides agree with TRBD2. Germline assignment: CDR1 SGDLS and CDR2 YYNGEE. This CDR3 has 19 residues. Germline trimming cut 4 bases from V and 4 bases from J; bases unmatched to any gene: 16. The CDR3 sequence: CASSSFPLAGGQGADTQYF. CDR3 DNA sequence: TGTGCCAGCAGCTCGTTCCCTCTAGCGGGGGGGCAGGGAGCAGATACGCAGTATTTT. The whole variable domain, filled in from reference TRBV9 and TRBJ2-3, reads DSGVTQTPKHLITATGQRVTLRCSPRSGDLSVYWYQQSLDQGLQFLIQYYNGEERAKGNILERFSAQQFPDLHSELNLSSLELGDSALYFCASSSFPLAGGQGADTQYFGPGTRLTVL.

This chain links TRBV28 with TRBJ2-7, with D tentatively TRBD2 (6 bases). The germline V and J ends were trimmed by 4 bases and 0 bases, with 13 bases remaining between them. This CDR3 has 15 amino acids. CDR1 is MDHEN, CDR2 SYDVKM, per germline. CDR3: CASSWRGYPSYEQYF. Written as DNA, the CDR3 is TGTGCCAGCAGTTGGAGGGGCTACCCCTCCTACGAGCAGTACTTC.

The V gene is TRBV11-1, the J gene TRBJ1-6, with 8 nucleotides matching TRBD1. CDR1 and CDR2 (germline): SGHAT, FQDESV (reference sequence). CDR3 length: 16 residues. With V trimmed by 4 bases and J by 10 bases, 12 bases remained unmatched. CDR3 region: CASSSPTGTGASPLHF. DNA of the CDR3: TGTGCCAGCAGCTCACCTACCGGGACAGGCGCGTCACCCCTCCACTTT.

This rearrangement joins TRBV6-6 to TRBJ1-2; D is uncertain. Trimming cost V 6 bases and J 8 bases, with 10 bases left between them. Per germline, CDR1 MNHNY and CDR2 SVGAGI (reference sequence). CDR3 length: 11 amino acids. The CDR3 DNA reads TGTGCCAGCAGCTCTCCCCCCGGCTACACCTTC. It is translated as CASSSPPGYTF.

The CDR3 DNA reads TGTGCCACCAGTGAGCCGGACGGAAGCTCCTACAATGAGCAGTTCTTC. It translates to CATSEPDGSSYNEQFF. This sequence joins TRBV24-1 and TRBJ2-1; D is unclear. This CDR3 region has 16 residues. CDR1 and CDR2 (germline): KGHDR, SFDVKD. The V end was cut by 4 bases, the J end by 0 bases, with 12 bases between.

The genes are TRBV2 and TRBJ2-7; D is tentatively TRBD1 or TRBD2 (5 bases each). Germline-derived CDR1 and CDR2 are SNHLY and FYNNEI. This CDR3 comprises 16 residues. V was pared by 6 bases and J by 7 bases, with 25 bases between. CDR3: CASSTRGPRDVSEQYF. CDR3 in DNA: TGTGCCAGCAGCACCCGAGGACCCCGGGACGTAAGTGAGCAGTACTTC.

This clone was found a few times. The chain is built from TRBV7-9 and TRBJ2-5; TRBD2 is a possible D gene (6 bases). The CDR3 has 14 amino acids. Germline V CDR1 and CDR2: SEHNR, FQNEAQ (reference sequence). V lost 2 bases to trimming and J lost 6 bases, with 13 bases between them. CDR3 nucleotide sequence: TGTGCCAGCAGCTTATCCGCGGGATTTCAGACCCAGTACTTC. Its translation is CASSLSAGFQTQYF.

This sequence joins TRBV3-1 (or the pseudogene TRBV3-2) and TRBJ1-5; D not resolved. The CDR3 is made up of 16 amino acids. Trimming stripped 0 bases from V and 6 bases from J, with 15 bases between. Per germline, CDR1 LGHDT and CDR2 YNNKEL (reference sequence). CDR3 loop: CASSQDAGAPSQPQHF. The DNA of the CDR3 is TGTGCCAGCAGCCAAGACGCGGGAGCCCCGAGTCAGCCCCAGCATTTT.

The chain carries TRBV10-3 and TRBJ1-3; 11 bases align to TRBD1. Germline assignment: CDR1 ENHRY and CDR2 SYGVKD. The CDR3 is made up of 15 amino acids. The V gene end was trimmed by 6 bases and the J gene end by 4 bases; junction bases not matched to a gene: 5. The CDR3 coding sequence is TGTGCCATCAGCCGGGGACAGGGGGAAGGAAACACCATATATTTT. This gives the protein CAISRGQGEGNTIYF.

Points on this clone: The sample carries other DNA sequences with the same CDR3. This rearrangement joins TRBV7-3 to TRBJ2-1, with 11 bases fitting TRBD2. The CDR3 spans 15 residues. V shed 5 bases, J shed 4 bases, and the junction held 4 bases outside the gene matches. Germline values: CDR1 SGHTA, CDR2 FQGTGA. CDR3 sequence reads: CASSRSGGAYNEQFF. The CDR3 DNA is TGTGCCAGCAGCCGTAGCGGGGGGGCTTACAATGAGCAGTTCTTC.

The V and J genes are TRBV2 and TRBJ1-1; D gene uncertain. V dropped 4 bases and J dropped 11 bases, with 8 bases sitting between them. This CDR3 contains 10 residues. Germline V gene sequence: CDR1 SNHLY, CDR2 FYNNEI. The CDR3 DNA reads TGTGCCAGCAGTGGGCCCGGGGCTTTCTTT. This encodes CASSGPGAFF.

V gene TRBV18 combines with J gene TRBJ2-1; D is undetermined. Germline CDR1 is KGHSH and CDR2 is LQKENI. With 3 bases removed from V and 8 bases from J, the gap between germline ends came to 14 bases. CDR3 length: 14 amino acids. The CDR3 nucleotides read TGTGCCAGCTCACCCCCTAGTTTACCAGATGAGCAGTTCTTC. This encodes CASSPPSLPDEQFF.

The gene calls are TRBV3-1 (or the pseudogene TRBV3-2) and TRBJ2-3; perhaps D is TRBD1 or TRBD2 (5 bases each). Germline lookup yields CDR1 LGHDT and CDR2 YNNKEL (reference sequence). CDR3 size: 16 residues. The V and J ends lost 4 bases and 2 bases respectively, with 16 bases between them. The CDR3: CASSLDGMGTTDTQYF. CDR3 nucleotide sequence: TGTGCCAGCAGCCTTGATGGAATGGGGACCACAGATACGCAGTATTTT.

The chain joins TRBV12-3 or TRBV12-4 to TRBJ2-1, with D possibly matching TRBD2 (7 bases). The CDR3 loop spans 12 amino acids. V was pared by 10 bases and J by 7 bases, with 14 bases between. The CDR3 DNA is TGTGCCACCCTACAGGGAGGGAATGAGCAGTTCTTC. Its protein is CATLQGGNEQFF.

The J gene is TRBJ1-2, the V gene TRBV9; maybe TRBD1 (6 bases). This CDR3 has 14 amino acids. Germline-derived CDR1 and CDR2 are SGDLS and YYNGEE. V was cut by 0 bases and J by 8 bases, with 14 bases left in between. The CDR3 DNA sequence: TGTGCCAGCAGCGTAGAACTTCAGGGGAAGGGCTACACCTTC. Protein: CASSVELQGKGYTF.

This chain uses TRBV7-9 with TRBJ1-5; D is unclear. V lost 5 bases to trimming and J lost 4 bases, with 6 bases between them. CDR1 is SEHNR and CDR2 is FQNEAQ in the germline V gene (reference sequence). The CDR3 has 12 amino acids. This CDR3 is CASSQDNQPQHF. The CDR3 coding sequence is TGTGCCAGCAGCCAGGATAATCAGCCCCAGCATTTT. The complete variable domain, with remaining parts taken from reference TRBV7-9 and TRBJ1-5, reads DTGVSQNPRHKITKRGQNVTFRCDPISEHNRLYWYRQTLGQGPEFLTYFQNEAQLEKSRLLSDRFSAERPKGSFSTLEIQRTEQGDSAMYLCASSQDNQPQHFGDGTRLSIL.

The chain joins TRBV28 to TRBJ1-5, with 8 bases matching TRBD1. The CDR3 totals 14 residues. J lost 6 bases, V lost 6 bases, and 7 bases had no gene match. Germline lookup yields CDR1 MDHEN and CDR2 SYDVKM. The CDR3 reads CASSPRQGRQPQHF. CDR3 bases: TGTGCCAGCAGCCCACGACAGGGGCGTCAGCCCCAGCATTTT.

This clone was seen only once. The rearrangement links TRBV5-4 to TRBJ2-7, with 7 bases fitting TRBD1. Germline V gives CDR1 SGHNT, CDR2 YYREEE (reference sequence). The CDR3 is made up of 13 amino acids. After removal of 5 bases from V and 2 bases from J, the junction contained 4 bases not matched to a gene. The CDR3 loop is CASRSQGAYEQYF. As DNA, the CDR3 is TGTGCCAGCAGATCCCAGGGGGCCTACGAGCAGTACTTC.

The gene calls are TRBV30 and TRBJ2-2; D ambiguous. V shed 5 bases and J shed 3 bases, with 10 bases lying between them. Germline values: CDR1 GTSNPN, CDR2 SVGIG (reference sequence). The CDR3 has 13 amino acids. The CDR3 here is CAWAYLYTGELFF. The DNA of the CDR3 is TGTGCCTGGGCGTACCTCTACACCGGGGAGCTGTTTTTT.